Each of the 24 T cell receptor beta chains below was sequenced from the same sample in a study of blood T cell repertoires in COVID-19. Some clones are missing from TCRdb's copy, which holds only in-frame ones; the method was immunoSEQ multiplex PCR. The data show 250,000 or so clones, about 88% seen once. The specimen was peripheral blood. Receptors originate from a man aged 30-40 years with active or convalescent COVID-19.

This chain joins TRBV7-2 and TRBJ1-2; no clear D. Germline V lookup: CDR1 SGHTA, CDR2 FQGNSA. This CDR3 has 15 residues. V lost 2 bases, J lost 5 bases, and 15 bases lay in between. The DNA for the CDR3 is TGTGCCAGCAGCTTATCGGGAGCAGGCGGGTATGGCTACACCTTC. Protein sequence: CASSLSGAGGYGYTF.

The CDR3 DNA reads as TGTGCCAGCAGCTACGGGGGGGTTTCTCAGCCCCAGCATTTT. Translated: CASSYGGVSQPQHF. This chain connects TRBV5-4 to TRBJ1-5, with TRBD1 as a possible D gene (5 bases). Per germline, CDR1 SGHNT and CDR2 YYREEE (reference sequence). Trimming removed 3 bases from V and 6 bases from J, with 13 bases in between. The CDR3 spans 14 residues.

The chain carries TRBV19 and TRBJ2-5, with TRBD2 matching over 8 bases. J lost 4 bases, V lost 3 bases, and 7 bases had no gene match. CDR1 LNHDA and CDR2 SQIVND come from the germline V gene (reference sequence). The CDR3 contains 15 residues. The CDR3 DNA sequence: TGTGCCAGTAGTATTAGCGGGGATTACTTAGAGACCCAGTACTTC. It is translated as CASSISGDYLETQYF.

Concerning this clone: A read error may account for a junction end that differs from germline. The chain joins TRBV30 to TRBJ1-1, with 7 bases lining up with TRBD1. The CDR3 extends over 12 amino acids. CDR1 is GTSNPN and CDR2 is SVGIG in the germline V gene (reference sequence). CDR3 loop: CAWSIAKGAGGF. CDR3 DNA sequence: TGTGCCTGGAGTATCGCAAAGGGGGCAGGCGGCTTT.

The chain uses TRBV4-3 and TRBJ1-1, with D possibly TRBD1 on 5 matching bases. The CDR3 is 15 residues long. The germline gives CDR1 LGHNA, CDR2 YSLEER. V lost 1 base and J lost 0, with 9 bases in between. CDR3 residues: CASSQAAGMNTEAFF. The CDR3, as DNA: TGCGCCAGCAGCCAAGCGGCAGGGATGAACACTGAAGCTTTCTTT.

V usage is TRBV25-1 and J usage is TRBJ1-2, with TRBD1 matching over 11 bases. With V trimmed by 3 bases and J by 4 bases, 4 bases remained unmatched. Germline CDR1 MGHDK, CDR2 SYGVNS. This CDR3 comprises 15 residues. The CDR3: CASSDRDRGAYGYTF. The CDR3 DNA is TGTGCCAGCAGTGACCGGGACAGGGGGGCCTATGGCTACACCTTC.

This rearrangement joins TRBV19 to TRBJ2-1; weak D call: TRBD2 (5 bases). The CDR3 extends over 18 amino acids. Germline loops: CDR1 LNHDA, CDR2 SQIVND (reference sequence). Deletions cut 1 base from V and 0 bases from J, with 16 bases between. CDR3: CASSIVRRGQTSYNEQFF. The CDR3 DNA follows: TGTGCCAGTAGTATAGTTAGACGAGGGCAGACCTCCTACAATGAGCAGTTCTTC.

The chain links TRBV4-3 to TRBJ2-7; D not resolved. V lost 0 bases to trimming and J lost 0 bases, with 15 bases between them. Germline V gene data show CDR1 as LGHNA and CDR2 as YSLEER. The CDR3 consists of 17 residues. Here the CDR3 reads CASSQDWSPEDSYEQYF. DNA for the CDR3: TGCGCCAGCAGCCAAGATTGGTCCCCAGAAGACTCCTACGAGCAGTACTTC.

V usage is TRBV29-1 and J usage is TRBJ2-7, with 11 bases identical to TRBD1. J lost 5 bases, V lost 6 bases, and 6 bases had no gene match. Germline-derived CDR1 and CDR2 are SQVTM and ANQGSEA. The CDR3 extends over 13 amino acids. The CDR3 loop reads CSVGQGANNEQYF. The CDR3 bases are TGCAGCGTCGGACAGGGGGCCAATAACGAGCAGTACTTC.

The rearrangement uses TRBV2 and TRBJ2-2; D is undetermined. Germline V gene data show CDR1 as SNHLY and CDR2 as FYNNEI. Trimming pared 9 bases from V and 1 base from J, leaving 6 bases between. The CDR3 contains 12 residues. The CDR3 loop reads CARQLNTGELFF. DNA for the CDR3: TGTGCCAGGCAACTGAACACCGGGGAGCTGTTTTTT.

The chain recombines TRBV3-1 (or the pseudogene TRBV3-2) with TRBJ1-4, with TRBD1 matching over 7 bases. V lost 3 bases, J lost 3 bases, and 4 bases stayed unmatched. Germline CDR1 LGHDT, CDR2 YNNKEL (reference sequence). The CDR3 loop spans 15 amino acids. Here the CDR3 DNA reads TGTGCCAGCAGCCATGACAGGGCTCCTAATGAAAAACTGTTTTTT. Protein product: CASSHDRAPNEKLFF.

The chain joins TRBV13 to TRBJ2-1; tentative D call: TRBD1 (6 bases). Between the trimmed V and J ends, which lost 5 bases and 5 bases, there was a span of 16 bases. The CDR3 spans 15 residues. CDR1 is PRHDT, CDR2 FYEKMQ, per germline (reference sequence). The CDR3 region has the DNA TGTGCCAGCAGCATCCGACAGGCTGGGGACAATGAGCAGTTCTTC. It translates to CASSIRQAGDNEQFF.

The genes are TRBV5-6 and TRBJ2-7, with D possibly TRBD2 on 6 matching bases. CDR1 is SGHDT and CDR2 is YYEEEE in the germline V gene. Trimming cost V 4 bases and J 3 bases, with 11 bases left between them. There are 13 residues in the CDR3. The CDR3 DNA reads TGTGCCAGCAGCCCGACCGGGGGCTACGAGCAGTACTTC. This translates into CASSPTGGYEQYF.

The rearrangement uses TRBV5-5 and TRBJ2-4, with 12 positions matching TRBD2. J gave up 15 bases and V 1 base, and 8 bases lay outside the gene matches. Germline loops: CDR1 SGHKS, CDR2 YYEKEE (reference sequence). This CDR3 spans 14 amino acids. As DNA, the CDR3 is TGTGCCAGCAGCTTGCTGTCTAGCGGGGGGGGCCGGTACTTC. This encodes CASSLLSSGGGRYF.

V and J are TRBV28 and TRBJ2-1, with 16 bases aligning to TRBD2. Looked up from germline, CDR1 is MDHEN and CDR2 is SYDVKM. The V and J ends lost 5 bases and 8 bases, in that order; junction bases with no gene match: 12. The CDR3 is 18 amino acids. The CDR3 loop is CASSPLGLAGGLLDEQFF. In DNA, the CDR3 is TGTGCCAGCAGTCCCCTGGGACTAGCGGGGGGGCTGTTGGATGAGCAGTTCTTC. Combining the CDR3 with reference TRBV28 and TRBJ2-1 gives the whole variable domain DVKVTQSSRYLVKRTGEKVFLECVQDMDHENMFWYRQDPGLGLRLIYFSYDVKMKEKGDIPEGYSVSREKKERFSLILESASTNQTSMYLCASSPLGLAGGLLDEQFFGPGTRLTVL.

The rearrangement joins TRBV27 to TRBJ2-7; 11 bases align to TRBD2. Germline V gene lookup returns CDR1 MNHEY and CDR2 SMNVEV (reference sequence). The CDR3 extends over 16 amino acids. Trimming removed 5 bases from V and 2 bases from J; junction bases left unmatched: 8. CDR3 amino acids: CASSPTTSGAPYEQYF. Here the CDR3 DNA reads TGTGCCAGCAGTCCCACGACTAGCGGGGCTCCCTACGAGCAGTACTTC.

The table lists this clone with a few counts. The chain is built from TRBV5-1 and TRBJ2-3; 10 bases match TRBD2. After removal of 4 bases from V and 6 bases from J, the junction contained 14 bases not matched to a gene. Looked up from germline, CDR1 is SGHRS and CDR2 is YFSETQ. The CDR3 runs to 17 residues. The CDR3 DNA follows: TGCGCCAGCAGCCTCGCCCTAGCGGGGGAAATTGTCGATACGCAGTATTTT. Translating it yields CASSLALAGEIVDTQYF.

The chain links TRBV3-1 (or the pseudogene TRBV3-2) to TRBJ2-5; D call uncertain. The V gene's germline CDR1 is LGHDT and CDR2 YNNKEL (reference sequence). The CDR3 extends over 14 amino acids. The ends were cut back, 1 base at V and 4 bases at J, with 10 bases in the middle. This CDR3 reads CASSQAVGGETQYF. The CDR3 DNA is TGTGCCAGCAGCCAAGCCGTTGGCGGAGAGACCCAGTACTTC.

In regard to this clone: The sample holds other DNA sequences that translate to the same CDR3. The chain is built from TRBV18 and TRBJ1-2, with D possibly matching TRBD1 (6 bases). The CDR3 is 13 residues long. The V gene lost 2 bases and the J gene lost 2 bases, with 6 bases spanning the gap. The V gene's germline CDR1 is KGHSH and CDR2 LQKENI. CDR3 in DNA: TGTGCCAGCTCACCAACAGGGAACTATGGCTACACCTTC. Translation: CASSPTGNYGYTF.

The CDR3 DNA sequence: TGTGCCAGCAGCCAGCCCACAGGGGGCGGGGAGACCCAGTACTTC. It specifies CASSQPTGGGETQYF. The genes are TRBV3-1 (or the pseudogene TRBV3-2) and TRBJ2-5; 9 nucleotides align to TRBD1. This CDR3 is 15 amino acids long. Germline values: CDR1 LGHDT, CDR2 YNNKEL (reference sequence). V gave up 3 bases and J gave up 5 bases; unmatched junction bases: 7.

This clone has more than one count but fewer than ten. CDR3 in DNA: TGCAGCGTAACTAGTGGTGAGCAGTTCTTC. This gives the protein CSVTSGEQFF. The rearrangement links TRBV29-1 to TRBJ2-1; tentatively, D is TRBD2 (5 bases). CDR3 length: 10 amino acids. Trimming stripped 6 bases from V and 9 bases from J, with 9 bases between. CDR1 is SQVTM, CDR2 ANQGSEA, per germline.

The V call is TRBV7-2, the J call TRBJ2-4; 12 nucleotides match TRBD2. From germline, CDR1 is SGHTA and CDR2 FQGNSA. Trimming removed 4 bases from V and 8 bases from J; junction bases left unmatched: 6. This CDR3 region has 15 residues. The CDR3 region is CASSSRLAGVYIQYF. DNA for the CDR3: TGTGCCAGCAGCTCAAGACTAGCGGGGGTATACATTCAGTACTTC.

V is TRBV10-1 and J is TRBJ1-1; D is possibly TRBD1 (6 bases). The CDR3 totals 13 residues. Looked up from germline, CDR1 is WNHNN and CDR2 is SYGVQD (reference sequence). Trimming took off 6 bases at V and 0 bases at J, with 8 bases between the two ends. The CDR3 DNA reads TGCGCCAGCAGGGACAGATTGAACACTGAAGCTTTCTTT. This translates into CASRDRLNTEAFF.

The V gene is TRBV6-5, the J gene TRBJ1-1; D not resolved. CDR1 is MNHEY and CDR2 is SVGAGI in the germline V gene. This CDR3 has 13 residues. The V and J ends lost 8 bases and 3 bases respectively, with 13 bases between them. Here the CDR3 reads CASRGGGDTEAFF. CDR3 in DNA: TGTGCCAGCCGAGGAGGTGGGGACACTGAAGCTTTCTTT.